This TCR beta chain was found in a study of graft-versus-host responses after intestinal transplantation. Method: immunoSEQ multiplex PCR; TCRdb's copy keeps in-frame clones and lacks some. The sample consists of roughly 15,000 clones, 30% to 40% of them appearing once. Labeling with CFSE marked some 200,000 responder cells, which were plated with some 200,000 irradiated, violet-dye-labeled stimulator cells. After the reaction, the investigators sorted the proliferating CFSE-low CD3+CD4+ and CD3+CD8+ responders. This clone was observed a few times. Sequenced material: alloreactive CD8+ T cells from a mixed lymphocyte reaction culture, taken before intestinal transplant. The subset denotes: CFSE-low proliferating T cells sorted from roughly 6-day pre-transplant mixed lymphocyte reaction (GvH or HvG direction). The receptor was derived from a human patient who received an intestinal transplant.

CDR3 loop: CASSQDGVRVDEQFF. The CDR3 coding sequence is TGTGCCAGCAGCCAAGACGGGGTGCGGGTGGATGAGCAGTTCTTC. This chain connects TRBV14 to TRBJ2-1; tentative D call: TRBD2 (5 bases). The V end lost 0 bases, the J end lost 8 bases, and 14 bases lay between the germline ends. The CDR3 is made up of 15 amino acids. Germline loops: CDR1 SGHDN, CDR2 FVKESK.